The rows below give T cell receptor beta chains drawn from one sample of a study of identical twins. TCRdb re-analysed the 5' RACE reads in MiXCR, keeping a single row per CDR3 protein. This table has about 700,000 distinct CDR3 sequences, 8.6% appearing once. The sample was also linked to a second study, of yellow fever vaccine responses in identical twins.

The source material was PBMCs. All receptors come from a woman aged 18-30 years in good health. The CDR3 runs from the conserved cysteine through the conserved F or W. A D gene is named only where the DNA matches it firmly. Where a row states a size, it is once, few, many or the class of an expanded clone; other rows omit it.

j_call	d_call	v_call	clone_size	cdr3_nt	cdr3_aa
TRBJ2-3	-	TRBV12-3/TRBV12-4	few	TGTGCCAGCAGTTTAGGGGGGGGGCCGAGGGATACGCAGTATTTT	CASSLGGGPRDTQYF
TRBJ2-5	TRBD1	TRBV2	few	TGTGCCACCGAAGGAAGGGGGCTTTACCAAGAGACCCAGTACTTC	CATEGRGLYQETQYF
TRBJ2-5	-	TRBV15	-	TGTGCCACCAGACCCCGGAGCCACGAGACCCAGTACTTC	CATRPRSHETQYF
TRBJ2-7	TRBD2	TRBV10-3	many	TGTGCCATCAGTGAGTCTGTCGCGGGAGGGCCCAACGAGCAGTACTTC	CAISESVAGGPNEQYF
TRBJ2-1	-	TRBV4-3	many	TGCGCCAGCAGCCTGATTAGTGCAAGGGAGCAGTTCTTC	CASSLISAREQFF
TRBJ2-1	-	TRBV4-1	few	TGCGCCAGCAGCCAAGAGCGGACTTACCTCTACAATGAGCAGTTCTTC	CASSQERTYLYNEQFF
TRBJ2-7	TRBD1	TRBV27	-	TGTGCCAGCAGTAACAGGGGTAACGAGCAGTACTTC	CASSNRGNEQYF
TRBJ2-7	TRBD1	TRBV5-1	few	TGCGCCAGCAGCTTGTCCTGGGACAGGGGATCCTACGAGCAGTACTTC	CASSLSWDRGSYEQYF
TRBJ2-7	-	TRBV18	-	TGTGCCAGCTCACAGTTCAAGGGCTCCTACGAGCAGTACTTC	CASSQFKGSYEQYF
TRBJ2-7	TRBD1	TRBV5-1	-	TGCGCCAGCAGCCGTACTTGGCCGGGACAGGGGTTGGGGTACTCCTACGAGCAGTACTTC	CASSRTWPGQGLGYSYEQYF
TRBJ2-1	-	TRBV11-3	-	TGTGCCAGCAGCTTAGGACTCTCCTCGGGCGATGAGCAGTTCTTC	CASSLGLSSGDEQFF
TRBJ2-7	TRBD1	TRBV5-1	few	TGCGCCAGCAGCCGCGTAGGGACAGGGGAGTCACGGTACTTC	CASSRVGTGESRYF
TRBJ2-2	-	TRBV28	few	TGTGCCAGCAGTTTCGAGGCAGCCCCCTTGAACACCGGGGAGCTGTTTTTT	CASSFEAAPLNTGELFF
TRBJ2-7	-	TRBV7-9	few	TGTGCCAGCAGCTTAGAGGATCTCACCCTCTCCTACGAGCAGTACTTC	CASSLEDLTLSYEQYF
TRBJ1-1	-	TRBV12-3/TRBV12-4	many	TGTGCCAGCAGTCCGCAGGGACTCACTGAAGCTTTCTTT	CASSPQGLTEAFF
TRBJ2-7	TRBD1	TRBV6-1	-	TGTGCCAGCAGCCGGGACAGCTCGACCTACGAGCAGTACTTC	CASSRDSSTYEQYF